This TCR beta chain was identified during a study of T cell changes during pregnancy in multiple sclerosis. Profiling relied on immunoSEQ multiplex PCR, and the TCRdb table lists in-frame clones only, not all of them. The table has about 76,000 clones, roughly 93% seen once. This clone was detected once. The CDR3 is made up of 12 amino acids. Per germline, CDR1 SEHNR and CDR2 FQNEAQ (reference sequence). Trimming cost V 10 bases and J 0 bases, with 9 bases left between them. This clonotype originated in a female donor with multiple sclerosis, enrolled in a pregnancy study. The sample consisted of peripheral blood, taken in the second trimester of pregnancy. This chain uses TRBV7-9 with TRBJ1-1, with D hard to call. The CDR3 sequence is CAKTPMNTEAFF. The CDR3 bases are TGTGCCAAGACACCTATGAACACTGAAGCTTTCTTT.